These T cell receptor beta chains were read from a single sample in a study of glioma-infiltrating T cells after dendritic cell vaccination. Using immunoSEQ multiplex PCR, the repertoire was profiled, and TCRdb retains in-frame clones only, with some absent. The top ten hold less than 20% of the sample, which has 55,000 to 75,000 clones, approximately 83% seen once. This sample comprised blood, obtained after dendritic cell vaccination. The source is a human donor with glioblastoma. The conserved cysteine and the conserved F or W are not part of the CDR3 here.

CDR3	V
ASSQAPSGGEQY	TRBV14
ASSLLGSGYT	TRBV28
ASSQGLGVGGELF	TRBV4-1
ASSQDTELAEAF	TRBV11-3
ASMNPGTDTQY	TRBV2
ASSQEGGGGGITDTQY	TRBV4-1
ASSLMGGSYEQY	TRBV7-9
ASGLGGAWELF	TRBV12-5
ASDPGQGNQPQH	TRBV4-1
ATSSFGDTQY	TRBV15
ASSTRGYSPLH	TRBV19
ASSFGRNYGYT	TRBV5-1
ASRNEDRERSYGYT	TRBV19
ASSLRDSSYNEQF	TRBV27
ASSPRLAGGRYSSSYNEQF	TRBV4-1
ASSDGTGGEKLF	TRBV6-1
ASSSARDRGHQPQH	TRBV7-9
ASIQVAGTGMFRYEQY	TRBV5-8
ASSSFSGGTDTQY	TRBV7-8
ASSSRQARPSTDTQY	TRBV27
ASSQDMRQNYEQY	TRBV4-3
ASSPRQGNTEAF	TRBV18
ASSSPRERTQY	TRBV27
SAEGPDFSGNTIY	TRBV29-1
ASSSSGGIGEAF	TRBV7-2
ASSLDERGAVREQY	TRBV7-7
ASSSRSDEQY	TRBV9
ASSLYHGENTEAF	TRBV6-4
ASRQTGSFYGYT	TRBV4-1
AWSLRFLWGRTGTGAYGYT	TRBV30
ASSLDAETDTQY	TRBV11-3
ASQQGSGYT	TRBV19
ASSQVRGGGTEAF	TRBV4-2
ASSPNWEGGYT	TRBV11-2
ASSLRRDYEQY	TRBV27
ASSGHNSGNTIY	TRBV6-6
ASSYSEGNEQY	TRBV6-5
ASSQEPRTRGF	TRBV4-3
ASSPPTGEYTEAF	TRBV9
ASSYRRERPLYGYT	TRBV6-5
ASSLLPGTNPEAF	TRBV5-1
ASSVQVGEDGYT	TRBV6-1
ASRMKPGLPGYEQY	TRBV19
SARDQWTQY	TRBV20-1
ASRGLDNEQF	TRBV2